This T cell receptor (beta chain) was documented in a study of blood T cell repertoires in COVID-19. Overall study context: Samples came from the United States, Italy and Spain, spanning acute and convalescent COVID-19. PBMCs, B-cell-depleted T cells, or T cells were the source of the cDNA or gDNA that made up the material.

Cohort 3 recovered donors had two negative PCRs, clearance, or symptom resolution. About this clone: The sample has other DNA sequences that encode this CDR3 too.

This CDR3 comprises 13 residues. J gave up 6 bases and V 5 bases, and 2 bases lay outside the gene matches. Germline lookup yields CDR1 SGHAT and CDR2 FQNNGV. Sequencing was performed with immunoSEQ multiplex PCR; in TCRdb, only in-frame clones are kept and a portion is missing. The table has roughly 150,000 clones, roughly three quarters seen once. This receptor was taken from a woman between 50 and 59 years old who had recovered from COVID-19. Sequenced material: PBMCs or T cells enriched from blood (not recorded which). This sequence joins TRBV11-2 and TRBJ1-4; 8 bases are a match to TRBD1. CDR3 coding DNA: TGTGCCAGCAGCAAGGACAGGGATGAAAAACTGTTTTTT. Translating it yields CASSKDRDEKLFF.